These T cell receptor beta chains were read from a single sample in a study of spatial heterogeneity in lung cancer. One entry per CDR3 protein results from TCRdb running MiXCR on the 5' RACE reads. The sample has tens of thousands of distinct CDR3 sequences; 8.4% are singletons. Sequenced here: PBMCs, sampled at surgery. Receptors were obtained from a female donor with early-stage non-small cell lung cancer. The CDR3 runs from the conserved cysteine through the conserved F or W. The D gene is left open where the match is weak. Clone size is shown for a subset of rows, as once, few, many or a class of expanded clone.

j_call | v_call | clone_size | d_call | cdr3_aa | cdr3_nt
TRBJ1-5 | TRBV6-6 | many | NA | CASSRGNGGQPQHF | TGTGCCAGCAGCAGGGGTAATGGAGGGCAGCCCCAGCATTTT
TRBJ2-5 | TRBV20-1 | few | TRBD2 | CSARGLAGETQYF | TGCAGTGCTAGGGGACTAGCGGGAGAGACCCAGTACTTC
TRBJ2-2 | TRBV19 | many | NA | CASSIDRRNTGELFF | TGTGCCAGTAGTATTGATCGGAGAAACACCGGGGAGCTGTTTTTT
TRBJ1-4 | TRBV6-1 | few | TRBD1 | CASSERGPTTNEKLFF | TGTGCCAGCAGTGAAAGGGGGCCCACAACTAATGAAAAACTGTTTTTT
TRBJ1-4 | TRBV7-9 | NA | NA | CASSPDRIFNEKLFF | TGTGCCAGCAGCCCGGACCGGATCTTCAATGAAAAACTGTTTTTT
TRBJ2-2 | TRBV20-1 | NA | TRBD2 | CSARDNLAGANTGELFF | TGCAGTGCTAGAGATAATTTGGCGGGAGCGAACACCGGGGAGCTGTTTTTT
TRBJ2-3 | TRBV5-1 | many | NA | CASSLSQNTDTQYF | TGCGCCAGCAGCTTAAGTCAGAACACAGATACGCAGTATTTT
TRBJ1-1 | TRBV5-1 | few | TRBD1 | CASSMPGTGALEGTEAFF | TGCGCCAGCTCGATGCCCGGGACAGGGGCTCTGGAGGGCACTGAAGCTTTCTTT
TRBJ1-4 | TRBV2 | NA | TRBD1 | CASRATGGSIEKLFF | TGTGCCAGCAGAGCGACAGGGGGAAGTATTGAAAAACTGTTTTTT
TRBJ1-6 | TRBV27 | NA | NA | CASRGVDRFGGSPLHF | TGTGCCAGCAGGGGGGTAGACAGGTTTGGAGGATCACCCCTCCACTTT
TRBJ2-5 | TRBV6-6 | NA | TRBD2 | CASSDSGGQETQYF | TGTGCCAGCAGTGATAGCGGGGGCCAAGAGACCCAGTACTTC
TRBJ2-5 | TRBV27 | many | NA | CASSFGAIKETQYF | TGTGCCAGCAGTTTCGGGGCTATTAAAGAGACCCAGTACTTC
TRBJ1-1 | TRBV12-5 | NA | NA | CASGSRGTEAFF | TGTGCTAGTGGTTCCAGGGGTACTGAAGCTTTCTTT
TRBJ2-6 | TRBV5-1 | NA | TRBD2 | CASSSAGLAGPSGANVLTF | TGCGCCAGCAGCTCGGCGGGACTAGCGGGACCTTCTGGGGCCAACGTCCTGACTTTC
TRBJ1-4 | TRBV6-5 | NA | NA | CASSWGDEKLFF | TGTGCCAGCAGTTGGGGCGATGAAAAACTGTTTTTT
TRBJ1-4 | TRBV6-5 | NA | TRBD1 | CASTKKGQGVNEKLFF | TGTGCCAGCACTAAGAAGGGACAGGGGGTAAACGAAAAACTGTTTTTT
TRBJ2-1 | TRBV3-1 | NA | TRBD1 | CASSKDRAYNEQFF | TGTGCCAGCAGCAAGGACAGGGCGTACAATGAGCAGTTCTTC
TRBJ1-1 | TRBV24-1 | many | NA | CATSVPPGAEAFF | TGTGCCACCAGTGTCCCGCCCGGCGCTGAAGCTTTCTTT
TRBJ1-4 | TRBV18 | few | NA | CASSPRAGEKLFF | TGTGCCAGCTCACCACGGGCAGGTGAAAAACTGTTTTTT
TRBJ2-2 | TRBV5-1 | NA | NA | CASSSGWQGTGELFF | TGCGCCAGCAGCTCCGGGTGGCAGGGCACCGGGGAGCTGTTTTTT
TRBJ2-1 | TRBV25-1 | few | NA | CASSEGRYNEQFF | TGTGCCAGCAGTGAGGGTCGGTACAATGAGCAGTTCTTC
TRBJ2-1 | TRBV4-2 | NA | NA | CASSLGGPGSYNEQFF | TGTGCCAGCAGCCTCGGCGGACCAGGCTCCTACAATGAGCAGTTCTTC
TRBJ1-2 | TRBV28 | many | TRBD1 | CASRTQQGSVYGYTF | TGTGCCAGCAGAACGCAACAGGGGTCGGTCTATGGCTACACCTTC
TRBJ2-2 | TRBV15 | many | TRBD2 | CATSIRTSWSGELFF | TGTGCCACCAGCATCCGGACTAGCTGGTCCGGGGAGCTGTTTTTT
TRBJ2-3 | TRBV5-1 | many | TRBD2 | CASSLESSGTGDTQYF | TGCGCCAGCAGCTTGGAGAGTAGCGGGACGGGAGATACGCAGTATTTT
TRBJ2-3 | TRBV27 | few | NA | CASTTSRNWGTDTQYF | TGTGCCAGCACCACGTCTAGGAATTGGGGCACAGATACGCAGTATTTT
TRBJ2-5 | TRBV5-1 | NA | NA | CASKTSRGTKETQYF | TGCGCCAGCAAGACTTCGAGGGGGACAAAAGAGACCCAGTACTTC
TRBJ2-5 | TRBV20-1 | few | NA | CSARGWVGRGETQYF | TGCAGTGCTAGGGGCTGGGTCGGGAGAGGAGAGACCCAGTACTTC
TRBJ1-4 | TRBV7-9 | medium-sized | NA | CASSLEVATNEKLFF | TGTGCCAGCAGCTTAGAGGTGGCAACTAATGAAAAACTGTTTTTT
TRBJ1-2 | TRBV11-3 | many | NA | CASSLGPDGYGYTF | TGTGCCAGCAGCTTAGGACCGGACGGCTATGGCTACACCTTC
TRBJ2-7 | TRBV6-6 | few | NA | CASSPPGGNEQYF | TGTGCCAGCAGTCCCCCCGGGGGAAACGAGCAGTACTTC
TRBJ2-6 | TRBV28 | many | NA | CASSPGTANVLTF | TGTGCCAGCAGCCCCGGGACGGCCAACGTCCTGACTTTC
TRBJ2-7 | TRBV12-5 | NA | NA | CASALFYEQYF | TGTGCTAGTGCCCTTTTCTACGAGCAGTACTTC
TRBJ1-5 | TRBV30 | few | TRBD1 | CAWRARDRGWQPQHF | TGTGCCTGGAGGGCCCGGGACAGGGGGTGGCAGCCCCAGCATTTT
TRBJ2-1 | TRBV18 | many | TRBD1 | CASQGQGSPTSSYNEQFF | TGTGCCAGCCAGGGACAGGGGTCCCCGACTAGCAGCTACAATGAGCAGTTCTTC
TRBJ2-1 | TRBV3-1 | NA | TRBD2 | CASSQEPSGSGQFF | TGTGCCAGCAGCCAAGAGCCTAGCGGGAGCGGGCAGTTCTTC
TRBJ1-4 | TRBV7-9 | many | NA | CASSLGGSNEKLFF | TGTGCCAGCAGCTTGGGGGGGAGTAATGAAAAACTGTTTTTT
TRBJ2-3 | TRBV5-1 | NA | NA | CASRFGEADTQYF | TGCGCCAGCAGGTTTGGTGAGGCAGATACGCAGTATTTT
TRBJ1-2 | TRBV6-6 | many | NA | CASSSPGVANYGYTF | TGTGCCAGCAGTTCCCCAGGGGTAGCTAACTATGGCTACACCTTC
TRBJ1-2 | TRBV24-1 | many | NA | CATSDFAQSYGYTF | TGTGCCACCAGTGATTTCGCGCAGTCCTATGGCTACACCTTC
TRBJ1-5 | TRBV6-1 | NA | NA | CASRQVPNQPQHF | TGTGCCAGCAGACAGGTCCCCAATCAGCCCCAGCATTTT
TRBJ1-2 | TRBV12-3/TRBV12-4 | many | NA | CASIATQELYGYTF | TGTGCCAGCATCGCTACGCAGGAGCTATATGGCTACACCTTC
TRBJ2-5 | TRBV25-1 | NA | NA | CASTPLEGGEETQYF | TGTGCCAGCACACCCCTCGAAGGGGGGGAAGAGACCCAGTACTTC
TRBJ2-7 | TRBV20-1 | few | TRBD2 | CSAPSGTSGYEQYF | TGCAGTGCTCCCTCGGGGACTAGCGGCTACGAGCAGTACTTC
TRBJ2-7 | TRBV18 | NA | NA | CASSPPDLANHEQYF | TGTGCCAGCTCACCACCGGACCTAGCGAACCACGAGCAGTACTTC
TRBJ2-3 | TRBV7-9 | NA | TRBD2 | CASSSVTSGTDTQYF | TGTGCCAGCAGCTCCGTGACTAGCGGCACAGATACGCAGTATTTT
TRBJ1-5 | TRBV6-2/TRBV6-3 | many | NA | CASMESNQPQHF | TGTGCCAGCATGGAGAGCAATCAGCCCCAGCATTTT
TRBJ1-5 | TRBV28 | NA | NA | CASSSPDLIPSEEPQHF | TGTGCCAGCAGTTCACCTGATCTGATTCCCTCAGAAGAGCCCCAGCATTTT
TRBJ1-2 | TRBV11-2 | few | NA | CASSLLPLQGREWNGYTF | TGTGCCAGCAGCTTGCTACCTCTACAGGGAAGAGAGTGGAATGGCTACACCTTC
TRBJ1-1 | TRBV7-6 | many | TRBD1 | CASSFPSDREETEAFF | TGTGCCAGCAGCTTTCCTTCGGACAGGGAAGAAACTGAAGCTTTCTTT
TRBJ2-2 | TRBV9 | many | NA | CASSPSPTNTGELFF | TGTGCCAGCAGCCCCAGTCCAACGAACACCGGGGAGCTGTTTTTT
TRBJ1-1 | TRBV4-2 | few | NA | CASSQAGGPMNTEAFF | TGTGCCAGCAGCCAAGCGGGGGGTCCTATGAACACTGAAGCTTTCTTT
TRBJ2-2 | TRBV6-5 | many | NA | CASSYRRGTGELFF | TGTGCCAGCAGTTACCGCAGGGGCACCGGGGAGCTGTTTTTT
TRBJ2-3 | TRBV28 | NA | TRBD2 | CASSPLAGGQEDTQYF | TGTGCCAGCAGTCCCCTAGCGGGGGGCCAGGAAGATACGCAGTATTTT
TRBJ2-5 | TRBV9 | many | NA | CASSPPSQETQYF | TGTGCCAGCAGCCCCCCGTCACAAGAGACCCAGTACTTC
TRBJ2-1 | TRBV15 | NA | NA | CVTSRSTGDYNEQFF | TGTGTCACCAGCAGATCCACCGGGGATTACAATGAGCAGTTCTTC
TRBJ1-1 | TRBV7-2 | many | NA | CASSSRGRTEAFF | TGTGCCAGCAGCTCCCGAGGGAGGACTGAAGCTTTCTTT
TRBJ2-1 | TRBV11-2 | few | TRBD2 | CASSFLPGTSGFNEQFF | TGTGCCAGCAGCTTTTTACCCGGGACTAGCGGGTTCAATGAGCAGTTCTTC
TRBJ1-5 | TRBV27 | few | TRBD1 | CATHPGQGAEQPQHF | TGTGCCACTCACCCGGGACAGGGGGCGGAACAGCCCCAGCATTTT